What follows are 4 T cell receptor beta chains derived from one specimen sequenced in a study of T cell repertoires in aging, cancer and after chemotherapy. Multiplex touch-down PCR with TRB-A/B primers amplified rearranged V-D-J TRB sequences. TCRdb itself ran the multiplex PCR reads through MiXCR, one entry per CDR3 protein. Among approximately 6,500 distinct CDR3 sequences, 30% to 40% were seen once, and the ten largest hold approximately 44%. Peripheral blood genomic DNA, not sorted cells or RNA, was the template. The sequencing sample was made of blood. The source is a human donor with a blood cancer.

A few counts support this clonotype. The chain is built from TRBV20-1 and TRBJ2-1; 9 positions agree with TRBD2. The CDR3 is 17 amino acids. The V segment lost 6 bases and the J segment 0 bases; nucleotides outside the gene matches: 12. Germline CDR1 is DFQATT and CDR2 is SNEGSKA (reference sequence). The CDR3, as DNA: TGCAGTGCGCCGACAGCGGGAGGAACTAACTCCTACAATGAGCAGTTCTTC. Its translation is CSAPTAGGTNSYNEQFF.

This chain joins TRBV6-2 or TRBV6-3 and TRBJ2-6, with TRBD2 identical over 12 bases. The CDR3 sequence is 15 residues long. From germline, CDR1 is MNHEY and CDR2 SVGEGT. V dropped 7 bases and J dropped 11; count of bases not matched to a gene: 9. This CDR3 is CASNKGLAGGDVLTF. CDR3 coding DNA: TGTGCCAGCAACAAGGGGCTAGCGGGAGGGGACGTCCTGACTTTC.

By share of the sample, this clonotype is medium-sized. J is TRBJ1-2 and V is TRBV11-1; D is possibly TRBD1 (5 bases). The CDR3 is 12 amino acids. Per germline, CDR1 SGHAT and CDR2 FQDESV (reference sequence). Trimming cost V 5 bases and J 7 bases, with 11 bases left between them. The CDR3 protein is CASSLRASGYTF. In DNA, the CDR3 is TGTGCCAGCAGCCTCAGGGCGAGTGGCTACACCTTC.

This clonotype was counted only a few times. The V and J genes are TRBV12-3 or TRBV12-4 and TRBJ2-2; 10 bases are a match to TRBD2. This CDR3 is 16 amino acids long. With V trimmed by 5 bases and J by 7 bases, 10 bases remained unmatched. CDR3 amino acids: CASSGKAGGPGGELFF. The CDR3 DNA reads TGTGCCAGCAGTGGTAAAGCGGGAGGGCCCGGCGGGGAGCTGTTTTTT.